This T cell receptor beta chain was profiled in a study of T cell changes during pregnancy in multiple sclerosis. V lost 2 bases to trimming and J lost 2 bases, with 15 bases between them. The CDR3 contains 16 residues. Germline V gives CDR1 KGHSH, CDR2 LQKENI. Method: immunoSEQ multiplex PCR; TCRdb's copy keeps in-frame clones and lacks some. The repertoire holds around 75,000 clones, with approximately 88% as singletons. The sequence came from a female donor in good health, enrolled as a control in a pregnancy study. The chain joins TRBV18 to TRBJ2-5; TRBD2 is a possible D gene (5 bases). The material sequenced was peripheral blood, taken in the first trimester of pregnancy. As DNA, the CDR3 is TGTGCCAGCTCACCAAGTCTCGCTCGGGAACAAGAGACCCAGTACTTC. It encodes CASSPSLAREQETQYF.